These 13 T cell receptor beta chains originate from one sample sequenced in a study of OX40 agonist ivuxolimab in advanced cancers. Sequenced by immunoSEQ multiplex PCR; TCRdb stores in-frame clones only, minus some. The sample has nearly 80,000 clones; approximately 84% are singletons. The sample in question was CD4+ or CD8+ T cells sorted from blood, obtained in a trial of the OX40 agonist ivuxolimab. These receptors were taken from an adult with an advanced solid tumor such as melanoma, head and neck, liver or kidney cancer.

This clone is a singleton in its sample. This rearrangement joins TRBV18 to TRBJ1-6; 8 bases line up with TRBD1. The CDR3 loop spans 16 amino acids. The germline gives CDR1 KGHSH, CDR2 LQKENI. With 1 base clipped from V and 6 bases from J, the junction kept 5 bases outside the gene matches. CDR3: CASSPLPGQVNSPLHF. CDR3 sequence (DNA): TGTGCCAGCTCACCACTCCCGGGACAGGTTAATTCACCCCTCCACTTT.

The V and J genes are TRBV29-1 and TRBJ1-3, with D unclear. The CDR3 loop spans 13 amino acids. Germline CDR1 reads SQVTM; CDR2 reads ANQGSEA. Trimming removed 5 bases from V and 4 bases from J, with 12 bases in between. The CDR3 DNA reads TGCAGCGTTAGGTCCAGGCAAGGAAACACCATATATTTT. The encoded protein is CSVRSRQGNTIYF.

This sequence joins TRBV11-2 and TRBJ2-6; D is unclear. The CDR3 runs 15 residues. CDR1 is SGHAT and CDR2 is FQNNGV in the germline V gene. V was shortened by 3 bases and J by 0 bases, with 6 bases between the two germline ends. Here the CDR3 DNA reads TGTGCCAGCAGCTTGTGGAGCTCTGGGGCCAACGTCCTGACTTTC. The encoded protein is CASSLWSSGANVLTF. The variable domain in full, with the rest retrieved from reference TRBV11-2 and TRBJ2-6, is EAGVAQSPRYKIIEKRQSVAFWCNPISGHATLYWYQQILGQGPKLLIQFQNNGVVDDSQLPKDRFSAERLKGVDSTLKIQPAKLEDSAVYLCASSLWSSGANVLTFGAGSRLTVL.

The table lists this clone with a count of one. This chain links TRBV29-1 with TRBJ2-7; D not resolved. The CDR3 sequence is 14 residues long. Germline-derived CDR1 and CDR2 are SQVTM and ANQGSEA. The ends were cut back, 7 bases at V and 1 base at J, with 17 bases in the middle. CDR3 sequence: CSAGDLWDSYEQYF. CDR3 coding DNA: TGCAGCGCCGGTGACCTGTGGGATTCCTACGAGCAGTACTTC.

This clone has just one count. The chain combines TRBV28 with TRBJ1-5; no clear D. The CDR3 spans 13 residues. Germline CDR1 is MDHEN and CDR2 is SYDVKM. With 3 bases removed from V and 4 bases from J, the gap between germline ends came to 7 bases. CDR3 loop: CASSLTPNQPQHF. CDR3 in DNA: TGTGCCAGCAGTTTGACACCTAATCAGCCCCAGCATTTT. Combining the CDR3 with reference TRBV28 and TRBJ1-5 gives the whole variable domain DVKVTQSSRYLVKRTGEKVFLECVQDMDHENMFWYRQDPGLGLRLIYFSYDVKMKEKGDIPEGYSVSREKKERFSLILESASTNQTSMYLCASSLTPNQPQHFGDGTRLSIL.

CDR3 loop: CASSERRDRSTEAFF. The DNA of the CDR3 is TGCGCCAGCAGTGAACGCCGGGACAGAAGTACTGAAGCTTTCTTT. V gene TRBV10-1 combines with J gene TRBJ1-1; TRBD1 agrees at 7 bases. The germline V gene encodes CDR1 WNHNN and CDR2 SYGVQD (reference sequence). The CDR3 extends over 15 amino acids. After removal of 3 bases from V and 5 bases from J, the junction contained 9 bases not matched to a gene.

The chain joins TRBV7-8 to TRBJ1-2; no clear D gene. Per the germline V gene, CDR1 is SGHVS and CDR2 is FQNEAQ. V was pared by 3 bases and J by 1 base, with 9 bases between. The CDR3 is made up of 14 amino acids. The chain's CDR3 is CASSFRRLNYGYTF. In nucleotides, the CDR3 is TGTGCCAGCAGCTTCCGAAGACTTAACTATGGCTACACCTTC.

This clone was found a few times. The chain joins TRBV19 to TRBJ1-1, with D hard to call. V was pared by 7 bases and J by 5 bases, with 14 bases between. The CDR3 length is 13 residues. CDR1 and CDR2 (germline): LNHDA, SQIVND (reference sequence). In nucleotides, the CDR3 is TGTGCCAGTACCTCCCGGATGGAGACTGAAGCTTTCTTT. This gives the protein CASTSRMETEAFF.

This clone was detected a few times. The chain combines TRBV30 with TRBJ2-7; perhaps TRBD1 as D (5 bases). Germline loops: CDR1 GTSNPN, CDR2 SVGIG (reference sequence). The CDR3 is made up of 13 amino acids. Trimming removed 4 bases from V and 0 bases from J, with 10 bases in between. CDR3 nucleotide sequence: TGTGCCTGGACAGGGTCCAGCTCCTACGAGCAGTACTTC. It yields the protein CAWTGSSSYEQYF.

V is TRBV19 and J is TRBJ1-2; D gene uncertain. The CDR3 spans 14 residues. V was pared by 3 bases and J by 4 bases, with 12 bases between. Germline V lookup: CDR1 LNHDA, CDR2 SQIVND (reference sequence). The CDR3 DNA is TGTGCCAGTAGTATTCGTACACCAGGCTATGGCTACACCTTC. It specifies CASSIRTPGYGYTF.

The chain has TRBV18 and TRBJ1-1, with D possibly matching TRBD1 (6 bases). Germline assignment: CDR1 KGHSH and CDR2 LQKENI. The CDR3 loop spans 15 amino acids. V shed 2 bases and J shed 1 base, with 11 bases lying between them. In DNA, the CDR3 is TGTGCCAGCTCACCAGCCGGGACACAGAACACTGAAGCTTTCTTT. Protein sequence: CASSPAGTQNTEAFF.

The chain recombines TRBV6-1 with TRBJ1-3, with D uncertain. Germline CDR1 and CDR2: MNHNS and SASEGT. V lost 4 bases and J lost 1, with 8 bases in between. The CDR3 runs to 14 residues. Here the CDR3 DNA reads TGTGCCAGCAGTGCTACCGATTCTGGAAACACCATATATTTT. It is translated as CASSATDSGNTIYF.

The V gene is TRBV7-2, the J gene TRBJ1-1; maybe TRBD1 (6 bases). Trimming removed 2 bases at V and 1 base at J, with 8 bases between. The germline gives CDR1 SGHTA, CDR2 FQGNSA. The CDR3 spans 14 residues. The CDR3 DNA reads TGTGCCAGCAGCTTACTGGGGGCGAACACTGAAGCTTTCTTT. It codes for CASSLLGANTEAFF.